This T cell receptor (beta chain) comes out of a study of T-cell reconstitution after alpha-beta-depleted transplantation in children. As it was prepared, the TCRbeta library received unique molecular identifiers. One entry per CDR3 protein, called by TCRdb with MiXCR from the PCR reads. The table lists 6,500 to 10,000 distinct CDR3 sequences, 25% to 30% of them singletons. This clonotype was detected many times. The antigen remains undetermined. CDR1 and CDR2 (germline): DFQATT, SNEGSKA (reference sequence). Deletions cut 0 bases from V and 4 bases from J, with 7 bases between. This CDR3 has 13 residues. Points from the study as a whole: Several hundred expanded graft clones reportedly were the source of alpha-beta T cells about two months after transplant.

The sequencing used peripheral blood, collected 60 days after TCRalphabeta/CD19-depleted stem cell transplant. This clonotype originated in a boy less than two years old who had a stem cell transplant for SCID, so the T cells may come from the graft donor. V is TRBV20-1 and J is TRBJ1-5, with D unclear. CDR3: CSARDWENQPQHF. The CDR3 DNA reads as TGCAGTGCTAGAGATTGGGAAAATCAGCCCCAGCATTTT.